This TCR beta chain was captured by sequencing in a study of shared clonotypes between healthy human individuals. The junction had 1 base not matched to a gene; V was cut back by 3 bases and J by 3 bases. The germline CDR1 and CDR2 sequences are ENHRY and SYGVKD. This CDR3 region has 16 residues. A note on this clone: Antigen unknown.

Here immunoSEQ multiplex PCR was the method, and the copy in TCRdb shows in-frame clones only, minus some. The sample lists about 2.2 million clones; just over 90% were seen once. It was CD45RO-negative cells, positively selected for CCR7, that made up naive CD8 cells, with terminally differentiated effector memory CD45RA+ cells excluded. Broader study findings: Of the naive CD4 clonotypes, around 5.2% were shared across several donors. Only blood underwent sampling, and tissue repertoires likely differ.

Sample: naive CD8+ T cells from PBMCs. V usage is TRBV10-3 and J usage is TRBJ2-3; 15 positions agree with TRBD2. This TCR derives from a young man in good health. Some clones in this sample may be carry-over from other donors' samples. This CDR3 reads CAISEGTSGRTDTQYF. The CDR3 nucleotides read TGTGCCATCAGTGAAGGGACTAGCGGGAGGACAGATACGCAGTATTTT.